A single sample gave rise to the 9 T cell receptor beta chains below, sequenced in a study of response to subunit inactivated influenza vaccine. TCRdb re-derived calls from the RT-PCR reads in MiXCR, one entry per CDR3 protein. The data hold some 850,000 distinct CDR3 sequences, with less than 20% observed a single time. Here the sequenced sample was PBMCs from blood, taken around 5 days after vaccination. The receptors shown here come from a man in his fifties or sixties who received an inactivated influenza vaccine.

This chain uses TRBV10-3 with TRBJ2-1; the match to TRBD2 covers 12 bases. The CDR3 length is 15 residues. Per germline, CDR1 ENHRY and CDR2 SYGVKD. Unmatched junction bases numbered 6, after V lost 6 bases and J lost 6 bases. The CDR3 loop is CAISPTSGGTNEQFF. The CDR3, as DNA: TGTGCCATCAGCCCGACTAGCGGGGGAACCAATGAGCAGTTCTTC.

The CDR3 here is CASSLRAGAAYNEQFF. CDR3 coding DNA: TGTGCCAGCAGTTTAAGGGCGGGAGCCGCCTACAATGAGCAGTTCTTC. The V gene is TRBV28, the J gene TRBJ2-1, with 7 positions matching TRBD2. V was clipped by 2 bases and J by 2 bases; unmatched bases: 6. The CDR3 consists of 16 residues. Germline V gene data show CDR1 as MDHEN and CDR2 as SYDVKM.

CDR3 region: CASSLTLTARVSYEQYF. The CDR3 nucleotides are TGCGCCAGCAGCTTAACCCTGACAGCGCGAGTATCCTACGAGCAGTACTTC. This chain uses TRBV5-1 with TRBJ2-7; D perhaps matches TRBD1 (5 bases). V was trimmed by 2 bases and J by 1 base, leaving 19 bases between them. Germline-derived CDR1 and CDR2 are SGHRS and YFSETQ. The CDR3 runs 17 residues.

The V gene is TRBV25-1, the J gene TRBJ2-7; TRBD1 might be the D (6 bases). The V gene lost 6 bases and the J gene lost 4 bases, with 13 bases spanning the gap. Germline lookup yields CDR1 MGHDK and CDR2 SYGVNS. This CDR3 comprises 13 residues. This CDR3 reads CASRQGGSYEQYF. The CDR3 bases are TGTGCCAGCAGACAGGGTGGGTCGTACGAGCAGTACTTC.

The chain recombines TRBV15 with TRBJ1-5; the D is unclear. V was pared by 1 base and J by 1 base, with 17 bases between. The CDR3 extends over 18 amino acids. Germline-derived CDR1 and CDR2 are LNHNV and YYDKDF (reference sequence). CDR3 sequence: CATSRVAAAGVSNQPQHF. The CDR3 coding sequence is TGTGCCACCAGCAGAGTGGCGGCGGCGGGAGTCAGCAATCAGCCCCAGCATTTT. The full variable domain, rest sourced from reference TRBV15 and TRBJ1-5, is DAMVIQNPRYQVTQFGKPVTLSCSQTLNHNVMYWYQQKSSQAPKLLFHYYDKDFNNEADTPDNFQSRRPNTSFCFLDIRSPGLGDTAMYLCATSRVAAAGVSNQPQHFGDGTRLSIL.

This clonotype occurred a few times. The gene calls are TRBV4-2 and TRBJ2-3; TRBD2 might be the D (6 bases). CDR1 is LGHNA and CDR2 is YNFKEQ in the germline V gene. The CDR3 is 18 residues long. Trimming pared 1 base from V and 0 bases from J, leaving 17 bases between. Here the CDR3 reads CASSQGVVDYLSTDTQYF. The CDR3 DNA reads TGTGCCAGCAGCCAAGGTGTGGTGGACTACCTAAGCACAGATACGCAGTATTTT.

This clonotype appeared a few times. The chain employs TRBV12-3 or TRBV12-4 and TRBJ1-3; D is possibly TRBD1 (6 bases). The CDR3 sequence is 15 residues long. The V gene lost 1 base and the J gene lost 2 bases, with 9 bases spanning the gap. The CDR3 spells CASSLGGAAGNTIYF. In DNA, the CDR3 is TGTGCCAGCAGTTTAGGGGGGGCTGCTGGAAACACCATATATTTT.

The J gene is TRBJ2-3, the V gene TRBV25-1, with 8 bases aligning to TRBD2. This CDR3 region has 15 residues. CDR1 and CDR2 from the germline V gene are MGHDK and SYGVNS. The trim removed 7 bases at V and 5 bases at J, leaving 11 bases unmatched. The CDR3 sequence: CASKPHGGGGDTQYF. For the CDR3, the DNA is TGTGCCAGCAAACCTCACGGGGGGGGCGGAGATACGCAGTATTTT.

Points on this clonotype: A read error may account for a junction end that differs from germline. V usage is TRBV4-3 and J usage is TRBJ2-2; perhaps TRBD2 as D (6 bases). Germline V gene lookup returns CDR1 LGHNA and CDR2 YSLEER. This CDR3 comprises 17 residues. The CDR3 sequence is CASRQGETGGNTGELFF. For the CDR3, the DNA is TGCGCCAGCAGACAAGGGGAGACCGGGGGTAACACCGGGGAGCTGTTTTTT.